Shown below are 32 T cell receptor beta chains from a single sample sequenced in a study of blood T cell repertoires in COVID-19. Method: immunoSEQ multiplex PCR; TCRdb's copy keeps in-frame clones and lacks some. The sample includes about 280,000 clones, 83% seen only once; the top ten take roughly a tenth. Sequences were obtained from peripheral blood. These receptors came from a woman aged 45-65 years who had recovered from COVID-19.

In its sample, this clone was seen once. This sequence joins TRBV6-5 and TRBJ2-1, with 8 bases aligning to TRBD2. Trimming took 10 bases from V and 4 from J; bases not matched to a gene: 3. From germline, CDR1 is MNHEY and CDR2 SVGAGI. The CDR3 is 12 amino acids. CDR3 in DNA: TGTGCCACGGGGGGGTTTTACAATGAGCAGTTCTTC. Protein sequence: CATGGFYNEQFF.

The V gene is TRBV6-1, the J gene TRBJ1-1; 7 positions agree with TRBD1. CDR3 length: 16 amino acids. Germline V gene sequence: CDR1 MNHNS, CDR2 SASEGT. The V gene end was trimmed by 1 base and the J gene end by 5 bases; junction bases not matched to a gene: 10. The CDR3 nucleotides read TGTGCCAGCAGTGAAGGTTTTAGGGGGCTTGGGACTGAAGCTTTCTTT. It yields the protein CASSEGFRGLGTEAFF.

J is TRBJ2-1 and V is TRBV30; 8 nucleotides agree with TRBD2. The CDR3 has 14 amino acids. Germline V CDR1 and CDR2: GTSNPN, SVGIG (reference sequence). The V segment lost 4 bases and the J segment 6 bases; nucleotides outside the gene matches: 8. The CDR3 nucleotides are TGTGCCTGGAATCTAGGGGGACTAGTCAATGAGCAGTTCTTC. Translation gives CAWNLGGLVNEQFF.

The CDR3 region has the DNA TGTGCCAGCAGTTTAGTTTGGCAGGGCAGCTATGGCTACACCTTC. Protein sequence: CASSLVWQGSYGYTF. This chain uses TRBV28 with TRBJ1-2, with a weak D call TRBD1 (5 bases). The germline CDR1 and CDR2 sequences are MDHEN and SYDVKM. Trimming cost V 2 bases and J 4 bases, with 14 bases left between them. This CDR3 comprises 15 residues.

The J gene is TRBJ1-1, the V gene TRBV20-1; 10 bases map to TRBD1. J gave up 11 bases and V 3 bases, and 3 bases lay outside the gene matches. This CDR3 comprises 11 residues. Germline V gene lookup returns CDR1 DFQATT and CDR2 SNEGSKA (reference sequence). CDR3 bases: TGCAGTGCTAGGAGGACAGGGGGGGCTTTCTTT. The encoded protein is CSARRTGGAFF.

The chain carries TRBV15 and TRBJ2-5; TRBD1 agrees at 9 bases. After removal of 2 bases from V and 5 bases from J, the junction contained 3 bases not matched to a gene. The V gene's germline CDR1 is LNHNV and CDR2 YYDKDF (reference sequence). The length of the CDR3 is 14 residues. The CDR3 is CATSRRTGAETQYF. The CDR3 DNA reads TGTGCCACCAGCAGAAGGACAGGGGCGGAGACCCAGTACTTC. The whole variable domain, filled in from reference TRBV15 and TRBJ2-5, reads DAMVIQNPRYQVTQFGKPVTLSCSQTLNHNVMYWYQQKSSQAPKLLFHYYDKDFNNEADTPDNFQSRRPNTSFCFLDIRSPGLGDTAMYLCATSRRTGAETQYFGPGTRLLVL.

The chain has TRBV29-1 and TRBJ1-2; 9 bases are a match to TRBD1. The CDR3 is 13 residues long. Germline assignment: CDR1 SQVTM and CDR2 ANQGSEA. Trimming at V came to 6 bases and at J to 3 bases, leaving 5 bases not matched to a gene. CDR3 DNA sequence: TGCAGCGTAACACAGGGGGCTGACTATGGCTACACCTTC. This gives the protein CSVTQGADYGYTF.

The chain employs TRBV21-1 and TRBJ1-3; the table assigns TRBD1, which was not confirmed against the DNA. TRBV21-1 is recorded as a pseudogene. This CDR3 comprises 17 residues. CDR3 nucleotides: TGTGCCAGCAGCAAAGAGGGGGCGTGGTGCTCTGGAAACACCATATATTTT. Its protein product is CASSKEGAWCSGNTIYF.

This sequence joins TRBV19 and TRBJ2-1; 9 nucleotides align to TRBD1. The CDR3 length is 15 residues. CDR1 LNHDA and CDR2 SQIVND come from the germline V gene (reference sequence). V trimming: 2 bases; J trimming: 2 bases; junction bases outside the gene matches: 1. CDR3 loop: CASSIRQGAYNEQFF. The CDR3 DNA reads as TGTGCCAGTAGTATACGACAGGGGGCCTACAATGAGCAGTTCTTC.

V and J are TRBV28 and TRBJ1-2; D is ambiguous. Germline-derived CDR1 and CDR2 are MDHEN and SYDVKM. V gave up 6 bases and J gave up 5 bases, with 16 bases separating them. The CDR3 sequence is 14 residues long. The CDR3: CASREDPPLYGYTF. CDR3 bases: TGTGCCAGCAGGGAGGACCCTCCCCTATATGGCTACACCTTC.

This clone appeared a few times. The chain carries TRBV6-2 or TRBV6-3 and TRBJ2-1; D remains unclear. This CDR3 contains 12 residues. The ends were cut back, 2 bases at V and 7 bases at J, with 6 bases in the middle. Germline V gene sequence: CDR1 MNHEY, CDR2 SVGEGT. Here the CDR3 DNA reads TGTGCCAGCAGTTACCTTCGGAATGAGCAGTTCTTC. This gives the protein CASSYLRNEQFF.

The chain has TRBV30 and TRBJ2-7; maybe TRBD2 (5 bases). Germline values: CDR1 GTSNPN, CDR2 SVGIG (reference sequence). V lost 7 bases to trimming and J lost 4 bases, with 20 bases between them. The CDR3 consists of 14 residues. The CDR3 loop reads CALTRAEGRYEQYF. CDR3 coding DNA: TGTGCCTTAACCCGGGCCGAGGGTCGGTACGAGCAGTACTTC.

The V gene is TRBV2, the J gene TRBJ2-7; D not resolved. This CDR3 comprises 13 residues. Trimming pared 1 base from V and 0 bases from J, leaving 4 bases between. Germline lookup yields CDR1 SNHLY and CDR2 FYNNEI. CDR3 sequence: CASSEVFSYEQYF. DNA of the CDR3: TGTGCCAGCAGTGAAGTCTTCTCCTACGAGCAGTACTTC.

This rearrangement joins TRBV7-3 to TRBJ2-1; 14 bases are a match to TRBD2. The CDR3 totals 15 residues. Germline values: CDR1 SGHTA, CDR2 FQGTGA. V dropped 5 bases and J dropped 6; count of bases not matched to a gene: 3. The CDR3 sequence is CASSKTSGGANEQFF. The CDR3 DNA is TGTGCCAGCAGCAAGACTAGCGGGGGGGCCAATGAGCAGTTCTTC.

V is TRBV28 and J is TRBJ1-1; 9 positions match TRBD1. Germline-derived CDR1 and CDR2 are MDHEN and SYDVKM. J gave up 1 base and V 4 bases, and 4 bases lay outside the gene matches. This CDR3 has 15 amino acids. The CDR3 coding sequence is TGTGCCAGCAGTTCGCCGGGACAGGGGAACACTGAAGCTTTCTTT. Translation gives CASSSPGQGNTEAFF.

The rearrangement joins TRBV10-2 to TRBJ2-1; D possibly corresponds to TRBD2 (7 bases). The CDR3 has 16 amino acids. V lost 3 bases and J 0 bases, leaving 12 bases between the germline ends. CDR1 is WSHSY and CDR2 is SAAADI in the germline V gene. CDR3 region: CASSDGGQRSYNEQFF. The CDR3 DNA reads TGCGCCAGCAGTGACGGGGGGCAACGCTCCTACAATGAGCAGTTCTTC.

V usage is TRBV30 and J usage is TRBJ1-3; D might be TRBD1 (5 bases). Germline lookup yields CDR1 GTSNPN and CDR2 SVGIG (reference sequence). Trimming removed 3 bases at V and 2 bases at J, with 14 bases between. This CDR3 region has 15 residues. This CDR3 is CAWRVLGTAGNTIYF. Written as DNA, the CDR3 is TGTGCCTGGAGGGTGCTCGGGACTGCTGGAAACACCATATATTTT.

The V call is TRBV18, the J call TRBJ2-5, with a weak D call TRBD1 (5 bases). This CDR3 comprises 13 residues. Between the trimmed V and J ends, which lost 2 bases and 1 base, there was a span of 5 bases. CDR1 is KGHSH, CDR2 LQKENI, per germline. The CDR3 here is CASSPGAQETQYF. The CDR3, as DNA: TGTGCCAGCTCACCAGGGGCCCAAGAGACCCAGTACTTC.

This sequence joins TRBV4-2 and TRBJ2-5; TRBD2 matches 10 bases. The CDR3 extends over 17 amino acids. The germline CDR1 and CDR2 sequences are LGHNA and YNFKEQ. The junction had 10 bases not matched to a gene; V was cut back by 0 bases and J by 6 bases. In nucleotides, the CDR3 is TGTGCCAGCAGCCAAGACGATAGCGGGAGGATTATTAAGACCCAGTACTTC. Translated: CASSQDDSGRIIKTQYF.

V is TRBV6-5 and J is TRBJ1-2; 8 positions agree with TRBD1. CDR3 length: 15 residues. V lost 2 bases to trimming and J lost 4 bases; unmatched junction nucleotides: 6. Germline V gene data show CDR1 as MNHEY and CDR2 as SVGAGI. CDR3 sequence (DNA): TGTGCCAGCAGTTACACCAATACAGGGGGCTATGGCTACACCTTC. Translating it yields CASSYTNTGGYGYTF.

This clone was picked up one time. The rearrangement joins TRBV7-9 to TRBJ1-1, with a possible D match to TRBD1 (6 bases). The CDR3 runs 15 residues. Trimming pared 5 bases from V and 1 base from J, leaving 14 bases between. Germline CDR1 and CDR2: SEHNR and FQNEAQ (reference sequence). For the CDR3, the DNA is TGTGCCAGCAGCCCCGGGGGGGGGCGGAACACTGAAGCTTTCTTT. It translates to CASSPGGGRNTEAFF.

V is TRBV7-9 and J is TRBJ1-5, with a tentative D call TRBD1 (6 bases). CDR1 and CDR2 (germline): SEHNR, FQNEAQ (reference sequence). This CDR3 spans 15 amino acids. The V end was cut by 5 bases, the J end by 3 bases, with 14 bases between. Here the CDR3 reads CASSQGQGNNQPQHF. CDR3 coding DNA: TGTGCCAGCAGCCAGGGGCAGGGTAACAATCAGCCCCAGCATTTT.

The rearrangement joins TRBV11-2 to TRBJ1-1, with D uncertain. Looked up from germline, CDR1 is SGHAT and CDR2 is FQNNGV. CDR3 size: 17 residues. V shed 2 bases and J shed 0 bases, with 16 bases lying between them. The chain's CDR3 is CASSLRDSFSMNTEAFF. The CDR3 DNA is TGTGCCAGCAGCTTACGGGATTCTTTTTCTATGAACACTGAAGCTTTCTTT.

The rearrangement joins TRBV5-1 to TRBJ2-5; D is perhaps TRBD2 (6 bases). This CDR3 has 17 residues. Per germline, CDR1 SGHRS and CDR2 YFSETQ. The germline V and J ends were trimmed by 3 bases and 5 bases, with 23 bases remaining between them. The CDR3 here is CASSWRALQEAGETQYF. As DNA, the CDR3 is TGCGCCAGCAGCTGGAGGGCTCTACAGGAGGCCGGTGAGACCCAGTACTTC.

The V and J genes are TRBV5-4 and TRBJ2-1, with D tentatively TRBD1 (6 bases). The germline CDR1 and CDR2 sequences are SGHNT and YYREEE (reference sequence). This CDR3 spans 13 amino acids. Trimming took 4 bases from V and 10 from J, leaving 15 bases between them. The DNA for the CDR3 is TGTGCCAGCAGCCCTCGAGAGGGACAAGAGCAGTTCTTC. As protein: CASSPREGQEQFF.

J is TRBJ1-2 and V is TRBV5-6, with 7 positions matching TRBD1. Trimming took 1 base from V and 4 from J; bases not matched to a gene: 7. Germline-derived CDR1 and CDR2 are SGHDT and YYEEEE. The CDR3 is made up of 15 amino acids. CDR3 in amino acids: CASSLLGTGVYGYTF. CDR3 bases: TGTGCCAGCAGCTTGCTCGGTACAGGGGTCTATGGCTACACCTTC.

V is TRBV18 and J is TRBJ1-1, with unresolved D. Germline CDR1 reads KGHSH; CDR2 reads LQKENI. There are 14 residues in the CDR3. V was pared by 3 bases and J by 1 base, with 9 bases between. The CDR3, as DNA: TGTGCCAGCTCACCTTCGGTGTCGAACACTGAAGCTTTCTTT. Amino acid sequence: CASSPSVSNTEAFF. Together with reference TRBV18 and TRBJ1-1, the CDR3 gives the full variable domain: NAGVMQNPRHLVRRRGQEARLRCSPMKGHSHVYWYRQLPEEGLKFMVYLQKENIIDESGMPKERFSAEFPKEGPSILRIQQVVRGDSAAYFCASSPSVSNTEAFFGQGTRLTVV.

J is TRBJ2-4 and V is TRBV7-3; maybe TRBD2 (5 bases). Germline V gene sequence: CDR1 SGHTA, CDR2 FQGTGA. The CDR3 runs 13 residues. Trimming pared 9 bases from V and 6 bases from J, leaving 15 bases between. The CDR3 DNA follows: TGTGCCAGTAACGAGGGCTCGGGAAACATTCAGTACTTC. Amino acid sequence: CASNEGSGNIQYF.

The V gene is TRBV6-2 or TRBV6-3, the J gene TRBJ1-1; D is perhaps TRBD1 (5 bases). Germline CDR1 reads MNHEY; CDR2 reads SVGEGT. CDR3 length: 15 residues. The V end was cut by 4 bases, the J end by 1 base, with 13 bases between. CDR3: CASSFRTSGNTEAFF. CDR3 nucleotide sequence: TGTGCCAGCAGTTTCCGGACATCGGGGAACACTGAAGCTTTCTTT.

The J gene is TRBJ2-2, the V gene TRBV5-6; 8 positions agree with TRBD1. The CDR3 runs 15 residues. The V and J ends lost 4 bases and 3 bases, in that order; junction bases with no gene match: 5. Germline CDR1 SGHDT, CDR2 YYEEEE. The CDR3 is CASSPQGGHTGELFF. Here the CDR3 DNA reads TGTGCCAGCAGCCCACAGGGGGGTCACACCGGGGAGCTGTTTTTT.

This clone has just one count. CDR3 in amino acids: CASSPPSGGGTDTQYF. CDR3 bases: TGTGCCAGCTCACCACCGTCAGGGGGCGGCACAGATACGCAGTATTTT. The rearrangement joins TRBV18 to TRBJ2-3, with 8 bases lining up with TRBD1. Trimming took 0 bases from V and 1 from J; bases not matched to a gene: 3. The CDR3 is 16 residues long. Germline lookup yields CDR1 KGHSH and CDR2 LQKENI.

This chain joins TRBV6-2 or TRBV6-3 and TRBJ2-7, with TRBD2 matching over 12 bases. There are 15 residues in the CDR3. Trimming took 5 bases from V and 2 from J; bases not matched to a gene: 4. CDR1 and CDR2 (germline): MNHEY, SVGEGT. The DNA for the CDR3 is TGTGCCAGCAGTCAGACTAGCGGGAGTACCTACGAGCAGTACTTC. Its protein product is CASSQTSGSTYEQYF.